This note documents a single TCR beta chain sequence. Its antigen is undetermined. The data were taken from a study of shared clonotypes between healthy human individuals. Whole-study results and caveats: In contrast to clonotypes shared by all four donors, non-shared clonotypes had lower generation probabilities. Sequencing depth was expected to affect clonotype sharing among donors.

A split of CD4+ cells into CD45RA+ naive and CD45RA-negative memory subsets was performed. There are 15 residues in the CDR3. Germline-derived CDR1 and CDR2 are SEHNR and FQNEAQ (reference sequence). The J segment lost 4 bases and the V segment lost 5 bases, leaving 10 bases of the junction unmatched. The assay was immunoSEQ multiplex PCR, and TCRdb's table has in-frame clones only and misses some. The sample includes about 980,000 clones, about 80% seen only once; the top ten take around 1.5%. This TCR was recovered from a man in his late teens or twenties in good health. Sequenced material: memory CD4+ T cells sorted from blood. Subset in this sample: CD45RA-negative fraction. V and J are TRBV7-9 and TRBJ2-7, with 8 bases fitting TRBD1. Written as DNA, the CDR3 is TGTGCCAGCAGCGCGCGGATAGGACAGGGTTACGAGCAGTACTTC. This sequence encodes CASSARIGQGYEQYF.